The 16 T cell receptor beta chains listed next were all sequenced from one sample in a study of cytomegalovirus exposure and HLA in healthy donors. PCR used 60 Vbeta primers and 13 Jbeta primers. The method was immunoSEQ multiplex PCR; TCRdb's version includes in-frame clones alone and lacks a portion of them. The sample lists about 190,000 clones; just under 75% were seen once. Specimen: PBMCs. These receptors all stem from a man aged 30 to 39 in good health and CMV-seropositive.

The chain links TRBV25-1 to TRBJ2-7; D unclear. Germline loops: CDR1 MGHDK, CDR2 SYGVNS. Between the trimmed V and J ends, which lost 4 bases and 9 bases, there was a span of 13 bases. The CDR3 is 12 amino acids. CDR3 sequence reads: CASSGLSSGQYF. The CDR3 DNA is TGTGCCAGCAGTGGATTGAGTTCGGGGCAGTACTTC.

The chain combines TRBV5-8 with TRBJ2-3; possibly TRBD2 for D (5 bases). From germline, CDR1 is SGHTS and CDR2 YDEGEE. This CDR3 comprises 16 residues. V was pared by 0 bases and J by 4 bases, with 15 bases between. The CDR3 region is CASSLGTRAGADTQYF. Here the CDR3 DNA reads TGTGCCAGCAGCTTGGGGACCCGGGCGGGTGCAGATACGCAGTATTTT.

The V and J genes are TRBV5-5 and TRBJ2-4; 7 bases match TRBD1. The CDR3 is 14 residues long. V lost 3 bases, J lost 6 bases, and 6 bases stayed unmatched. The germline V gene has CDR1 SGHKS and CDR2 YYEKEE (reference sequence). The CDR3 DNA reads TGTGCCAGCAGCTCGGGACAGCCCGGAAACATTCAGTACTTC. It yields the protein CASSSGQPGNIQYF.

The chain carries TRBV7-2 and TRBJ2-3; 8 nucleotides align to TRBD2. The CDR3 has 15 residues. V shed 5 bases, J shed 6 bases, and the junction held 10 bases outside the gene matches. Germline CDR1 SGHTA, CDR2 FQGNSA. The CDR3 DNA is TGTGCCAGCAGCCGACAAGCGGGAGTGGGGGATACGCAGTATTTT. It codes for CASSRQAGVGDTQYF.

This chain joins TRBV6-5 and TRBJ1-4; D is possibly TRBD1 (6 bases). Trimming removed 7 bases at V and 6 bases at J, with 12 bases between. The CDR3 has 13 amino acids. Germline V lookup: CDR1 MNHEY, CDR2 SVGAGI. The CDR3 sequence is CASKRQDYEKLFF. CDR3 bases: TGTGCCAGCAAGAGACAGGATTATGAAAAACTGTTTTTT.

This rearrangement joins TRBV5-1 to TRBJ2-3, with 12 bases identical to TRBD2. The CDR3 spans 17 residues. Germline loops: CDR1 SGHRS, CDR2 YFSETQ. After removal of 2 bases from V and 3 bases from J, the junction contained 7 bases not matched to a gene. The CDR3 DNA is TGCGCCAGCAGCTTACAACCTAGCGGGGGGGCTACAGATACGCAGTATTTT. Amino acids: CASSLQPSGGATDTQYF. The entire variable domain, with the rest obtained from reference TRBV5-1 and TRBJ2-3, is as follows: KAGVTQTPRYLIKTRGQQVTLSCSPISGHRSVSWYQQTPGQGLQFLFEYFSETQRNKGNFPGRFSGRQFSNSRSEMNVSTLELGDSALYLCASSLQPSGGATDTQYFGPGTRLTVL.

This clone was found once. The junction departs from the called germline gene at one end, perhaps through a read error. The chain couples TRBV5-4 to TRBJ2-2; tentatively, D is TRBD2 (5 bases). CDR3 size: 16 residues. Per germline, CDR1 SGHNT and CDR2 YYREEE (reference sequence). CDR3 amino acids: CAGSLVFSENTGELFF. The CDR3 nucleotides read TGTGCCGGCAGCTTGGTATTTAGCGAGAACACCGGGGAGCTGTTTTTT.

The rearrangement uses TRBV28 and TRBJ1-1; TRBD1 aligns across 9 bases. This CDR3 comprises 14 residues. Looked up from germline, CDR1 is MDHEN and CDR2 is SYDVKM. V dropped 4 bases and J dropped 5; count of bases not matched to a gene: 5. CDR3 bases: TGTGCCAGCAGTTCGGGACAGGGTTGGACTGAAGCTTTCTTT. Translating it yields CASSSGQGWTEAFF.

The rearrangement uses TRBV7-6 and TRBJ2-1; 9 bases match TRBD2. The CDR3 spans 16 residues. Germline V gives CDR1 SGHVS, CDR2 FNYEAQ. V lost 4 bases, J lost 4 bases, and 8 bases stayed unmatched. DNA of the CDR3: TGTGCCAGCAGCTCCCGCGGGGGGGCGAGGTACAATGAGCAGTTCTTC. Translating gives CASSSRGGARYNEQFF. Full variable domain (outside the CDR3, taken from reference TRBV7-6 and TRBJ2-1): GAGVSQSPRYKVTKRGQDVALRCDPISGHVSLYWYRQALGQGPEFLTYFNYEAQQDKSGLPNDRFSAERPEGSISTLTIQRTEQRDSAMYRCASSSRGGARYNEQFFGPGTRLTVL.

The CDR3 is CASSPHRDRKNGYTF. The CDR3 nucleotides are TGTGCCAGCAGCCCCCACCGGGACAGGAAGAATGGCTACACCTTC. J is TRBJ1-2 and V is TRBV5-5; 8 bases are shared with TRBD1. The length of the CDR3 is 15 residues. Germline V CDR1 and CDR2: SGHKS, YYEKEE (reference sequence). Trimming took 4 bases from V and 6 from J; bases not matched to a gene: 11.

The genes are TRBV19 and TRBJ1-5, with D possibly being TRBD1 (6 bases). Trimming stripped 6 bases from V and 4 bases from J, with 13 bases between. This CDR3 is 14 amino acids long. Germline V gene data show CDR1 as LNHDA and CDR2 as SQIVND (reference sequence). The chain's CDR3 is CASRNRELNQPQHF. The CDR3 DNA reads TGTGCCAGTAGAAACAGGGAATTAAATCAGCCCCAGCATTTT.

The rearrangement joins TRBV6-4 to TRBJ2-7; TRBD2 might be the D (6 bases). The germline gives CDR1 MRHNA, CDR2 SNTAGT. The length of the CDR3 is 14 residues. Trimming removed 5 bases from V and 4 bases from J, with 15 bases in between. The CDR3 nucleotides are TGTGCCAGCAGTCCTACGGGAGCTCAGTACGAGCAGTACTTC. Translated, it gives CASSPTGAQYEQYF.

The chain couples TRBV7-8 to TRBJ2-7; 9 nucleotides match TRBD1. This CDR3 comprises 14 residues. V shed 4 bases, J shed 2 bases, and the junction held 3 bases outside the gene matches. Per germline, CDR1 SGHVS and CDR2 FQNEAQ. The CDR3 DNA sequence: TGTGCCAGCAGCTGGGGACAGGGCACCTACGAGCAGTACTTC. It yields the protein CASSWGQGTYEQYF.

The CDR3 DNA sequence: TGTGCCAGCACAGGGGATATCAATGAGCAGTTCTTC. Translation: CASTGDINEQFF. The rearrangement links TRBV7-9 to TRBJ2-1; weak D call: TRBD1 (6 bases). The length of the CDR3 is 12 residues. V was cut by 7 bases and J by 6 bases, with 10 bases left in between. The germline V gene has CDR1 SEHNR and CDR2 FQNEAQ (reference sequence).

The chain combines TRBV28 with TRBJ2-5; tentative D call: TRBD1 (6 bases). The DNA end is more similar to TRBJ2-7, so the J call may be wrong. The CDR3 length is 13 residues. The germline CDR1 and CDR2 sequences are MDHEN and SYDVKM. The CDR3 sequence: CASSLYRAYEQYF. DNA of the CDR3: TGTGCCAGCAGTCTATACAGGGCCTACGAGCAGTACTTC.

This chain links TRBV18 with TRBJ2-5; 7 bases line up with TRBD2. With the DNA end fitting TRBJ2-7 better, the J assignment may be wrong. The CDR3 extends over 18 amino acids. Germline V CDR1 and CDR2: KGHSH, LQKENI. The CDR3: CASSLTRTGAGVNYEQYF. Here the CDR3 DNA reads TGTGCCAGCTCTCTCACGCGCACGGGCGCGGGGGTGAACTACGAGCAGTACTTC.